This T cell receptor beta chain originates from a study of cytomegalovirus exposure and HLA in healthy donors. With 60 Vbeta and 13 Jbeta primers, the PCR was carried out. This table comes from immunoSEQ multiplex PCR, and its TCRdb copy is limited to in-frame clones, with some not included. In the table there are around 170,000 clones, 80% to 85% of which are singletons. The CDR3 spans 15 residues. Germline trimming cut 5 bases from V and 3 bases from J; bases unmatched to any gene: 7. CDR1 and CDR2 (germline): SGHVS, FNYEAQ. This clone was observed once. Its antigen is not known. General study results and limits: The classifier, whose performance was assessed in both the original and validation cohorts, reportedly diagnosed cytomegalovirus status with high specificity and sensitivity. Donor immune exposure was known only as CMV serostatus. A list of around 160 TCR beta chains associated with cytomegalovirus was given. Prior analysis indicated that the majority of TCR beta V segments exhibited productivity approximately 87% or approximately 30% of the time.

The chain has TRBV7-6 and TRBJ2-3; the match to TRBD2 covers 8 bases. The TCR was taken from a woman aged 18-35 years in good health and CMV-seronegative. The material sequenced was PBMCs. Here the CDR3 reads CASSPGAGGTDTQYF. CDR3 sequence (DNA): TGTGCCAGCAGCCCCGGGGCGGGGGGAACAGATACGCAGTATTTT.